The 32 T cell receptor beta chains presented below share a single source sample, sequenced in a study of OX40 agonist ivuxolimab in advanced cancers. TCRdb's copy holds only in-frame clones and misses some; the assay was immunoSEQ multiplex PCR. The sample contains more than 55,000 clones, more than 65% of which appear only once. Source: CD4+ or CD8+ T cells sorted from blood, taken in a trial of the OX40 agonist ivuxolimab. The receptors stem from an adult with an advanced solid tumor such as melanoma, head and neck, liver or kidney cancer.

The chain links TRBV6-5 to TRBJ1-2; tentative D call: TRBD1 (5 bases). Trimming shortened V by 6 bases and J by 4 bases, and 15 bases separated the two germline ends. Germline lookup yields CDR1 MNHEY and CDR2 SVGAGI. The CDR3 has 14 residues. This CDR3 reads CASSNGGIPYGYTF. CDR3 nucleotides: TGTGCCAGCAGCAACGGGGGGATTCCCTATGGCTACACCTTC.

The DNA of the CDR3 is TGTGCCAGCAGCTTAACCGGGACCATAGACAGGGAAGGGGACGGCTACACCTTC. Its translation is CASSLTGTIDREGDGYTF. This chain links TRBV11-1 with TRBJ1-2; 7 nucleotides line up with TRBD1. V shed 2 bases, J shed 8 bases, and the junction held 20 bases outside the gene matches. The CDR3 totals 18 residues. Germline-derived CDR1 and CDR2 are SGHAT and FQDESV (reference sequence).

J is TRBJ2-7 and V is TRBV21-1; the tabulated D call, TRBD2, remains unverified against the DNA. TRBV21-1 is labeled a pseudogene. CDR3 length: 15 residues. The CDR3 bases are TGTGCCAGTGAGTGGGGCGAGGGAGGGGACTACGAGCAGTACTTC. As protein: CASEWGEGGDYEQYF.

The chain links TRBV5-1 to TRBJ2-5; tentative D call: TRBD1 (6 bases). The CDR3 loop spans 14 amino acids. Germline V gene lookup returns CDR1 SGHRS and CDR2 YFSETQ. V dropped 1 base and J dropped 4 bases, with 11 bases sitting between them. The CDR3 is CASSLSGASETQYF. In DNA form, the CDR3 reads TGCGCCAGCAGCTTGTCAGGGGCTTCAGAGACCCAGTACTTC. The full variable domain, rest sourced from reference TRBV5-1 and TRBJ2-5, is KAGVTQTPRYLIKTRGQQVTLSCSPISGHRSVSWYQQTPGQGLQFLFEYFSETQRNKGNFPGRFSGRQFSNSRSEMNVSTLELGDSALYLCASSLSGASETQYFGPGTRLLVL.

The table lists this clone with a few counts. The rearrangement joins TRBV6-4 to TRBJ2-2, with D uncertain. There are 14 residues in the CDR3. Germline values: CDR1 MRHNA, CDR2 SNTAGT. Trimming removed 3 bases at V and 0 bases at J, with 5 bases between. CDR3 amino acids: CASSEGANTGELFF. The CDR3 DNA is TGTGCCAGCAGTGAGGGTGCGAACACCGGGGAGCTGTTTTTT.

The chain uses TRBV29-1 and TRBJ2-2, with 9 bases fitting TRBD2. The CDR3 runs to 16 residues. The V gene end was trimmed by 4 bases and the J gene end by 0 bases; junction bases not matched to a gene: 6. Germline CDR1 SQVTM, CDR2 ANQGSEA. CDR3: CSVGSGGTANTGELFF. CDR3 DNA sequence: TGCAGCGTTGGTAGCGGGGGCACTGCGAACACCGGGGAGCTGTTTTTT.

The chain employs TRBV18 and TRBJ1-5, with TRBD1 as a possible D gene (6 bases). Germline-derived CDR1 and CDR2 are KGHSH and LQKENI. The CDR3 consists of 15 residues. Trimming cost V 5 bases and J 4 bases, with 15 bases left between them. In DNA, the CDR3 is TGTGCCAGCTCAACCCCCGGGACACAAAATCAGCCCCAGCATTTT. This gives the protein CASSTPGTQNQPQHF. The whole variable domain, remainder taken from reference TRBV18 and TRBJ1-5, is NAGVMQNPRHLVRRRGQEARLRCSPMKGHSHVYWYRQLPEEGLKFMVYLQKENIIDESGMPKERFSAEFPKEGPSILRIQQVVRGDSAAYFCASSTPGTQNQPQHFGDGTRLSIL.

V and J are TRBV18 and TRBJ1-4; possibly TRBD1 for D (5 bases). V was shortened by 4 bases and J by 0 bases, with 12 bases between the two germline ends. The CDR3 is 16 residues long. Germline lookup yields CDR1 KGHSH and CDR2 LQKENI. CDR3 DNA sequence: TGTGCCAGCTCACTCTCCGGGGGAGCAACTAATGAAAAACTGTTTTTT. This translates into CASSLSGGATNEKLFF.

This chain links TRBV11-2 with TRBJ1-1; 11 bases align to TRBD1. The CDR3 covers 16 residues. The J segment lost 2 bases and the V segment lost 6 bases, leaving 8 bases of the junction unmatched. The germline gives CDR1 SGHAT, CDR2 FQNNGV. The CDR3 DNA reads TGTGCCAGCAGTCTCATGGGGACAGGGGGAAACACTGAAGCTTTCTTT. It is translated as CASSLMGTGGNTEAFF.

The rearrangement joins TRBV4-2 to TRBJ2-5, with D unclear. The germline V and J ends were trimmed by 3 bases and 4 bases, with 12 bases remaining between them. CDR1 and CDR2 (germline): LGHNA, YNFKEQ. This CDR3 spans 14 amino acids. The CDR3 loop is CASSQGNTGETQYF. In DNA, the CDR3 is TGTGCCAGCAGCCAGGGCAATACGGGAGAGACCCAGTACTTC.

The rearrangement uses TRBV19 and TRBJ1-1, with 11 bases aligning to TRBD1. With V trimmed by 6 bases and J by 3 bases, 6 bases remained unmatched. The CDR3 is made up of 15 amino acids. Looked up from germline, CDR1 is LNHDA and CDR2 is SQIVND (reference sequence). This CDR3 is CASSWTGGMDTEAFF. The CDR3 nucleotides read TGTGCCAGTAGCTGGACAGGGGGCATGGACACTGAAGCTTTCTTT.

The gene calls are TRBV5-1 and TRBJ1-1, with unresolved D. This CDR3 region has 14 residues. The ends were cut back, 0 bases at V and 9 bases at J, with 15 bases in the middle. Germline V CDR1 and CDR2: SGHRS, YFSETQ. CDR3 sequence reads: CASSLDQVTPKAFF. Written as DNA, the CDR3 is TGCGCCAGCAGCTTGGACCAGGTGACTCCCAAAGCTTTCTTT.

The sample holds a few counts of this clone. The V gene is TRBV7-2, the J gene TRBJ2-3; 14 nucleotides align to TRBD2. This CDR3 has 18 amino acids. The V segment lost 5 bases and the J segment 0 bases; nucleotides outside the gene matches: 7. The germline CDR1 and CDR2 sequences are SGHTA and FQGNSA. CDR3 nucleotide sequence: TGTGCCAGCAGCCAGGGGACTAGCGGGAGTCGGAGCACAGATACGCAGTATTTT. Its translation is CASSQGTSGSRSTDTQYF.

This clone turned up a few times. V gene TRBV6-1 combines with J gene TRBJ1-2; the D gene is possibly TRBD1 (6 bases). The ends were cut back, 7 bases at V and 8 bases at J, with 17 bases in the middle. Germline V gene sequence: CDR1 MNHNS, CDR2 SASEGT. The CDR3 covers 13 residues. The CDR3 sequence: CASTQKQGFGYTF. The CDR3, as DNA: TGTGCCAGCACTCAAAAACAGGGATTCGGCTACACCTTC.

The chain combines TRBV19 with TRBJ2-1; 13 bases are shared with TRBD2. CDR3 size: 17 residues. V shed 2 bases, J shed 9 bases, and the junction held 10 bases outside the gene matches. Germline CDR1 is LNHDA and CDR2 is SQIVND (reference sequence). CDR3 loop: CASSIQNGLAGDREQFF. The CDR3 coding sequence is TGTGCCAGTAGTATACAAAACGGACTAGCGGGGGATCGTGAGCAGTTCTTC. The whole variable domain, filled in from reference TRBV19 and TRBJ2-1, reads DGGITQSPKYLFRKEGQNVTLSCEQNLNHDAMYWYRQDPGQGLRLIYYSQIVNDFQKGDIAEGYSVSREKKESFPLTVTSAQKNPTAFYLCASSIQNGLAGDREQFFGPGTRLTVL.

The J gene is TRBJ2-5, the V gene TRBV7-9, with 7 bases matching TRBD1. The CDR3 sequence is 15 residues long. The ends lost 1 base at V and 2 bases at J; junction bases unmatched: 4. Per the germline V gene, CDR1 is SEHNR and CDR2 is FQNEAQ (reference sequence). The CDR3 loop is CASSLGTGPQETQYF. The DNA for the CDR3 is TGTGCCAGCAGCTTAGGGACAGGACCACAAGAGACCCAGTACTTC.

The CDR3 here is CASSVGLAGASEQFF. CDR3 in DNA: TGTGCCAGCAGCGTAGGGCTAGCGGGAGCTAGTGAGCAGTTCTTC. This rearrangement joins TRBV9 to TRBJ2-1, with TRBD2 matching over 10 bases. CDR3 size: 15 residues. Germline V CDR1 and CDR2: SGDLS, YYNGEE. The J segment lost 9 bases and the V segment lost 0 bases, leaving 6 bases of the junction unmatched.

The sample holds one count of this clone. The chain couples TRBV5-6 to TRBJ2-7; tentatively, D is TRBD1 (5 bases). The length of the CDR3 is 14 residues. V lost 0 bases to trimming and J lost 2 bases, with 9 bases between them. The germline V gene encodes CDR1 SGHDT and CDR2 YYEEEE. CDR3 nucleotide sequence: TGTGCCAGCAGCTTGGACAGGCTTGCCTACGAGCAGTACTTC. Protein product: CASSLDRLAYEQYF.

This chain links TRBV4-3 with TRBJ2-7; D is perhaps TRBD1 or TRBD2 (5 bases each). V was trimmed by 3 bases and J by 9 bases, leaving 15 bases between them. The CDR3 runs 13 residues. Germline loops: CDR1 LGHNA, CDR2 YSLEER. The CDR3 reads CASSQDREGPQYF. CDR3 sequence (DNA): TGCGCCAGCAGCCAGGATAGAGAGGGACCGCAGTACTTC.

This CDR3 reads CASSLAPGNQPQHF. DNA for the CDR3: TGTGCCAGCAGCTTGGCGCCCGGCAATCAGCCCCAGCATTTT. The rearrangement joins TRBV5-5 to TRBJ1-5, with D uncertain. The germline gives CDR1 SGHKS, CDR2 YYEKEE (reference sequence). The CDR3 length is 14 residues. Trimming removed 0 bases at V and 2 bases at J, with 6 bases between.

This sequence joins TRBV2 and TRBJ1-1; D perhaps matches TRBD1 (5 bases). The CDR3 consists of 12 residues. The germline CDR1 and CDR2 sequences are SNHLY and FYNNEI. Trimming stripped 5 bases from V and 8 bases from J, with 12 bases between. The CDR3 sequence is CASSSRDGEAFF. The CDR3 nucleotides are TGTGCCAGCAGTAGCAGGGATGGGGAAGCTTTCTTT.

J is TRBJ2-2 and V is TRBV27; D gene unclear. Trimming took 5 bases from V and 6 from J, leaving 10 bases between them. CDR3 length: 13 amino acids. Germline-derived CDR1 and CDR2 are MNHEY and SMNVEV (reference sequence). The CDR3 region is CASSLGFAGELFF. The DNA of the CDR3 is TGTGCCAGCAGTCTAGGGTTTGCCGGGGAGCTGTTTTTT.

The genes are TRBV6-1 and TRBJ2-7; D unclear. Trimming took off 7 bases at V and 5 bases at J, with 9 bases between the two ends. The CDR3 loop spans 11 amino acids. Germline CDR1 and CDR2: MNHNS and SASEGT. For the CDR3, the DNA is TGTGCCAGCAATACCATGGACGAGCAGTACTTC. Amino acid sequence: CASNTMDEQYF.

This chain uses TRBV4-2 with TRBJ2-3; D is undetermined. V shed 4 bases and J shed 0 bases, with 14 bases lying between them. The CDR3 extends over 16 amino acids. Germline V gene lookup returns CDR1 LGHNA and CDR2 YNFKEQ. The CDR3 region has the DNA TGTGCCAGCAGCCCCGGGCTACGAGGAAGCACAGATACGCAGTATTTT. This sequence encodes CASSPGLRGSTDTQYF.

The CDR3 sequence: CASGPFKNTEAFF. As DNA, the CDR3 is TGTGCCAGCGGACCTTTCAAGAACACTGAAGCTTTCTTT. The rearrangement joins TRBV7-9 to TRBJ1-1, with unresolved D. Germline-derived CDR1 and CDR2 are SEHNR and FQNEAQ (reference sequence). The V and J ends lost 8 bases and 1 base respectively, with 11 bases between them. The CDR3 is made up of 13 amino acids.

This clone was counted a few times. The chain carries TRBV5-4 and TRBJ2-7; possibly TRBD1 for D (5 bases). The CDR3 is made up of 13 amino acids. V was trimmed by 3 bases and J by 7 bases, leaving 14 bases between them. The germline V gene has CDR1 SGHNT and CDR2 YYREEE (reference sequence). DNA of the CDR3: TGTGCCAGCAGCTGGGGTCGGTCAGGGGAGCAGTACTTC. Residues: CASSWGRSGEQYF.

CDR3 loop: CASSNPSRSYEQYF. The DNA of the CDR3 is TGTGCCAGCAGTAACCCAAGCAGAAGTTACGAGCAGTACTTC. The rearrangement joins TRBV6-6 to TRBJ2-7; D unclear. CDR1 is MNHNY and CDR2 is SVGAGI in the germline V gene (reference sequence). The CDR3 extends over 14 amino acids. V lost 5 bases to trimming and J lost 4 bases, with 15 bases between them.

This chain links TRBV19 with TRBJ1-2; maybe TRBD1 (5 bases). Trimming shortened V by 1 base and J by 5 bases, and 17 bases separated the two germline ends. CDR1 LNHDA and CDR2 SQIVND come from the germline V gene (reference sequence). The CDR3 sequence is 16 residues long. CDR3: CASSIALGRDSYGYTF. In nucleotides, the CDR3 is TGTGCCAGTAGTATAGCTTTGGGCAGGGATTCTTATGGCTACACCTTC. Variable domain in full (rest from reference TRBV19 and TRBJ1-2): DGGITQSPKYLFRKEGQNVTLSCEQNLNHDAMYWYRQDPGQGLRLIYYSQIVNDFQKGDIAEGYSVSREKKESFPLTVTSAQKNPTAFYLCASSIALGRDSYGYTFGSGTRLTVV.

The rearrangement links TRBV19 to TRBJ1-5; D gene unclear. The CDR3 contains 13 residues. V was trimmed by 4 bases and J by 4 bases, leaving 8 bases between them. Germline lookup yields CDR1 LNHDA and CDR2 SQIVND (reference sequence). The CDR3 DNA follows: TGTGCCAGTAGTACCCAAAGTAATCAGCCCCAGCATTTT. Translating it yields CASSTQSNQPQHF.

This rearrangement joins TRBV18 to TRBJ1-2; maybe TRBD1 (6 bases). V lost 1 base, J lost 3 bases, and 12 bases lay in between. This CDR3 has 15 residues. Germline V lookup: CDR1 KGHSH, CDR2 LQKENI. CDR3 in DNA: TGTGCCAGCTCACCACAACTACAGGGAGACTATGGCTACACCTTC. Its translation is CASSPQLQGDYGYTF.

The genes are TRBV28 and TRBJ2-7; D may match TRBD1 or TRBD2 (6 bases each). This CDR3 region has 18 residues. Trimming left V 5 bases short and J 0 bases short, with 23 bases between. Germline CDR1 is MDHEN and CDR2 is SYDVKM. The CDR3 DNA reads as TGTGCCAGCAGTCTCTCAGGGGACTTCGGGACCCCCTCCTACGAGCAGTACTTC. It encodes CASSLSGDFGTPSYEQYF.

The chain joins TRBV7-6 to TRBJ1-4, with 9 nucleotides matching TRBD1. Per germline, CDR1 SGHVS and CDR2 FNYEAQ. The CDR3 extends over 14 amino acids. V trimming: 4 bases; J trimming: 8 bases; junction bases outside the gene matches: 5. Here the CDR3 DNA reads TGTGCCAGCAGCTCGTGGGACAGGGAGGAAAAACTGTTTTTT. This gives the protein CASSSWDREEKLFF.